Detailed here is one T cell receptor beta chain. A much larger clone lies one base from this, so it may be a read error. This sample is part of a study of glioma-infiltrating T cells. Germline loops: CDR1 KGHSH, CDR2 LQKENI. The length of the CDR3 is 14 residues. The iRepertoire nested amplicon-rescue multiplex PCR amplified TCR alpha and beta CDR3s from RNA. TCRdb reprocessed the multiplex PCR reads with MiXCR, giving one entry per CDR3 protein. There are 90,000 or so distinct CDR3 sequences in the sample; approximately 40% occur only once, and around two fifths lies in the top ten. The sequencing sample was made of glioma tissue, nonneoplastic brain tissue, or PBMCs (not recorded which). The chain combines TRBV18 with TRBJ2-1, with a weak D call TRBD2 (5 bases). The receptor comes from a human donor with low-grade glioma or glioblastoma, undergoing nonglioma brain surgery, or in good health (not recorded which). The DNA for the CDR3 is TGTGCCAGCTCACCACGTATGGGGAGCAATAAGCAGTTCTTC. Encoded protein: CASSPRMGSNKQFF.